These 18 T cell receptor beta chains were sequenced from one sample in a study of T cells in Graves' hyperthyroidism and ophthalmopathy. Authors of the study amplified TCR beta CDR3 regions from RNA transcripts. HTBI primers were the set used in a first-round RT-PCR of the TCR CDR3. TCRdb reprocessed the multiplex PCR reads via MiXCR and lists one record per CDR3 protein. The data contain 350,000 to 400,000 distinct CDR3 sequences, roughly 18% of them seen just once; the ten biggest clones take up 40%. The sequenced sample was blood. All receptors derive from a man between 18 and 35 years old with Graves' ophthalmopathy.

Comments on this clonotype: A read error may explain this, as a much larger clone is one base away. The J gene is TRBJ2-3, the V gene TRBV6-1; 10 bases are a match to TRBD2. From germline, CDR1 is MNHNS and CDR2 SASEGT. The CDR3 extends over 15 amino acids. V shed 2 bases and J 5 bases; nucleotides not matched to a gene: 4. The CDR3 is CASSEKREGEDTQYF. The CDR3 coding sequence is TGTGCCAGCAGTGAAAAGCGGGAGGGCGAAGATACGCAGTATTTT.

This chain links TRBV4-1 with TRBJ2-5; the match to TRBD2 covers 12 bases. The CDR3 covers 16 residues. The germline V gene has CDR1 MGHRA and CDR2 YSYEKL. V shed 4 bases and J 2 bases; nucleotides not matched to a gene: 5. CDR3 region: CASSLTSGGRQETQYF. CDR3 bases: TGCGCCAGCAGCCTGACTAGCGGGGGCCGTCAAGAGACCCAGTACTTC.

The V call is TRBV19, the J call TRBJ2-1; the match to TRBD2 covers 9 bases. Germline assignment: CDR1 LNHDA and CDR2 SQIVND (reference sequence). CDR3 size: 14 residues. V trimming: 4 bases; J trimming: 6 bases; junction bases outside the gene matches: 4. CDR3 sequence reads: CASSTSGGPNEQFF. The CDR3, as DNA: TGTGCCAGTAGTACAAGCGGGGGGCCCAATGAGCAGTTCTTC.

Comment on this clonotype: This could be a read error, since a much larger clone is one nucleotide away. The rearrangement links TRBV11-2 to TRBJ1-2; D not resolved. This CDR3 comprises 13 residues. Per germline, CDR1 SGHAT and CDR2 FQNNGV. The V end was cut by 1 base, the J end by 4 bases, with 7 bases between. The CDR3 sequence: CASSLVVAYGYTF. Here the CDR3 DNA reads TGTGCCAGCAGCTTAGTTGTGGCCTATGGCTACACCTTC.

At least ten counts were recorded for this clonotype. The chain joins TRBV11-2 to TRBJ1-6; 10 bases align to TRBD1. V shed 4 bases, J shed 9 bases, and the junction held 6 bases outside the gene matches. Germline CDR1 is SGHAT and CDR2 is FQNNGV. The CDR3 runs to 15 residues. DNA of the CDR3: TGTGCCAGCAGCTCGACAGGGGGCAATTTTTCACCCCTCCACTTT. Protein sequence: CASSSTGGNFSPLHF.

This chain links TRBV6-2 or TRBV6-3 with TRBJ2-7, with TRBD1 matching over 9 bases. The CDR3 consists of 15 residues. Germline V gives CDR1 MNHEY, CDR2 SVGEGT. V trimming: 6 bases; J trimming: 3 bases; junction bases outside the gene matches: 9. CDR3 in amino acids: CASSPEDRGRYEQYF. For the CDR3, the DNA is TGTGCCAGCAGCCCCGAGGACAGGGGACGCTACGAGCAGTACTTC.

The table lists this clonotype with a few counts. V and J are TRBV20-1 and TRBJ1-1; D uncertain. The CDR3 has 17 residues. Looked up from germline, CDR1 is DFQATT and CDR2 is SNEGSKA (reference sequence). V gave up 6 bases and J gave up 6 bases, with 29 bases separating them. CDR3 nucleotide sequence: TGCAGTGCGCCATATGGTGGTCAATCCTCCTTGTCGGCTGAAGCTTTCTTT. Translating gives CSAPYGGQSSLSAEAFF.

The chain has TRBV18 and TRBJ1-5, with D perhaps TRBD1 (6 bases). Germline-derived CDR1 and CDR2 are KGHSH and LQKENI. Between the trimmed V and J ends, which lost 4 bases and 7 bases, there was a span of 11 bases. This CDR3 contains 13 residues. The CDR3 region is CASSQGEGQPQHF. The CDR3 coding sequence is TGTGCCAGCTCACAGGGGGAAGGACAGCCCCAGCATTTT.

This clonotype showed up many times. This sequence joins TRBV5-1 and TRBJ1-1, with TRBD1 as a possible D gene (6 bases). V lost 3 bases and J 2 bases, leaving 11 bases between the germline ends. From germline, CDR1 is SGHRS and CDR2 YFSETQ. The CDR3 spans 14 residues. CDR3 coding DNA: TGCGCCAGCAGCTGGGGGGGACACAACACTGAAGCTTTCTTT. Translated, it gives CASSWGGHNTEAFF.

The chain carries TRBV3-1 and TRBJ2-7; maybe TRBD2 (6 bases). This CDR3 is 19 amino acids long. From germline, CDR1 is LGHDT and CDR2 YNNKEL (reference sequence). V gave up 0 bases and J gave up 2 bases, with 23 bases separating them. The CDR3 here is CASSQDPTPGLPSTYEQYF. The DNA of the CDR3 is TGTGCCAGCAGCCAAGATCCCACCCCGGGACTCCCATCTACCTACGAGCAGTACTTC.

This clonotype was picked up a small number of times. CDR3 amino acids: CASSPQGQAQPQHF. The CDR3 nucleotides read TGTGCCAGCAGTCCACAGGGGCAGGCTCAGCCCCAGCATTTT. The genes are TRBV7-9 and TRBJ1-5, with TRBD1 matching 7 bases. CDR3 length: 14 amino acids. Germline assignment: CDR1 SEHNR and CDR2 FQNEAQ (reference sequence). V lost 6 bases, J lost 6 bases, and 8 bases stayed unmatched.

The chain is built from TRBV20-1 and TRBJ1-1; 10 bases align to TRBD1. CDR1 is DFQATT, CDR2 SNEGSKA, per germline (reference sequence). This CDR3 has 12 amino acids. In nucleotides, the CDR3 is TGCAGCGGCCGGGACAGGGGTGCGGGAGCTTTCTTT. Translated: CSGRDRGAGAFF.

This clonotype was counted between two and nine times. The rearrangement uses TRBV4-2 and TRBJ1-6; D is ambiguous. The V gene's germline CDR1 is LGHNA and CDR2 YNFKEQ. V was clipped by 5 bases and J by 0 bases, with 14 bases between them. This CDR3 comprises 17 residues. The CDR3 reads CASSDSGRSSYNSPLHF. CDR3 DNA sequence: TGTGCCAGCAGCGATTCCGGTAGGAGCTCCTATAATTCACCCCTCCACTTT.

The V and J genes are TRBV20-1 and TRBJ1-5, with D perhaps TRBD1 (5 bases). Trimming removed 0 bases from V and 3 bases from J, with 18 bases in between. This CDR3 has 17 amino acids. Germline values: CDR1 DFQATT, CDR2 SNEGSKA (reference sequence). The CDR3 sequence: CSARDSRGTLFNQPQHF. The CDR3 region has the DNA TGCAGTGCTAGAGATTCCCGGGGCACCCTTTTCAATCAGCCCCAGCATTTT.

This clonotype came up many times. The V call is TRBV9, the J call TRBJ1-2; D not certain. The V and J ends lost 3 bases and 4 bases respectively, with 7 bases between them. CDR3 length: 12 amino acids. CDR1 and CDR2 (germline): SGDLS, YYNGEE. Written as DNA, the CDR3 is TGTGCCAGCAGCGGAGCCCTCTATGGCTACACCTTC. Translated: CASSGALYGYTF.

The chain combines TRBV30 with TRBJ1-4; 9 bases align to TRBD1. The CDR3 runs to 15 residues. V gave up 1 base and J gave up 0 bases; unmatched junction bases: 0. Looked up from germline, CDR1 is GTSNPN and CDR2 is SVGIG (reference sequence). The CDR3 region has the DNA TGTGCCTGGAGTGGACAGGGGGCAACTAATGAAAAACTGTTTTTT. This encodes CAWSGQGATNEKLFF.

This clonotype was recorded many times. CDR3 in amino acids: CASSPLEGLSSYEQYF. The CDR3, as DNA: TGTGCCAGCAGCCCCTTGGAAGGGTTAAGCTCCTACGAGCAGTACTTC. The chain couples TRBV7-9 to TRBJ2-7; the D is unclear. V was cut by 5 bases and J by 0 bases, with 17 bases left in between. Looked up from germline, CDR1 is SEHNR and CDR2 is FQNEAQ (reference sequence). This CDR3 has 16 amino acids.

V is TRBV6-1 and J is TRBJ1-6; 7 bases map to TRBD1. CDR1 is MNHNS, CDR2 SASEGT, per germline. Trimming at V came to 8 bases and at J to 8 bases, leaving 6 bases not matched to a gene. The CDR3 has 13 residues. The CDR3 spells CASGGTDYSPLHF. The CDR3 bases are TGTGCCAGCGGGGGGACAGATTATTCACCCCTCCACTTT.